A selection of T cell receptor beta chains follows, all from one sample in a study of post-analysis software for immune sequencing data. TCRdb reanalysed the PCR reads using MiXCR and keeps one entry per CDR3 protein. The sample shows approximately 150,000 distinct CDR3 sequences, approximately 30% of them seen only once. The sample was blood. Receptors were obtained from a girl aged 5 to 17 with multiple sclerosis. The CDR3 runs from the conserved cysteine through the conserved F or W. The order of the fields is CDR3 length, clone size, V gene, D gene, J gene, CDR3 DNA, CDR3 protein. D genes are given only for firm matches. Clone size is shown for a subset of rows, as once, few, many or a class of expanded clone.

>15|once|TRBV28|TRBD1|TRBJ1-3
TGTGCCAGCAGTTTGCCAGGGGGCTCTGGAAACACCATATATTTT
CASSLPGGSGNTIYF
>13|NA|TRBV6-2/TRBV6-3|NA|TRBJ2-3
TGTGCCAGCAGCACTGTGGAGACAGATACGCAGTATTTT
CASSTVETDTQYF
>14|many|TRBV5-1|NA|TRBJ1-1
TGCGCCAGCAGCTTGGTAGGGGAGCGACTGGAAGCTTTCTTT
CASSLVGERLEAFF
>12|many|TRBV12-3/TRBV12-4|NA|TRBJ1-5
TGTGCCAGCACCTGGTCGGATCAGCCCCAGCATTTT
CASTWSDQPQHF
>18|NA|TRBV24-1|NA|TRBJ2-1
TGTGCCACCAGTGAGGTATCGAAACGACAGGTGGGCTACAATGAGCAGTTCTTC
CATSEVSKRQVGYNEQFF
>13|few|TRBV20-1|NA|TRBJ1-6
TGCAGTGGGCAGAAGTCGTCAAATTCACCCCTCCACTTT
CSGQKSSNSPLHF
>15|NA|TRBV7-9|NA|TRBJ2-6
TGTGCCAGCAGCCCCATACCCTCTGGGGCCAACGTCCTGACTTTC
CASSPIPSGANVLTF
>17|NA|TRBV4-1|TRBD2|TRBJ2-5
TGCACCAGCAGCCAAGATCAGCGGGGGGGCGAATCAAAGACCCAGTACTTC
CTSSQDQRGGESKTQYF
>14|few|TRBV7-2|TRBD1|TRBJ1-1
TGTGCCAGCAGCGAGGCCCTTACAGGGGCTGGGGCTTTCTTT
CASSEALTGAGAFF
>15|NA|TRBV27|NA|TRBJ2-7
TGTGCCAGCAGTTCACCACTAGTTGGTGGGGACGAGCAGTACTTC
CASSSPLVGGDEQYF
>12|many|TRBV3-1|NA|TRBJ2-1
TGTGCCAGCAGCCAAGATAGCGGTGAGCAGTTCTTC
CASSQDSGEQFF
>14|many|TRBV9|NA|TRBJ2-1
TGTGCCAGCAGCCCCGGGACCCCGGGGAATGAGCAGTTCTTC
CASSPGTPGNEQFF
>15|NA|TRBV12-3/TRBV12-4|NA|TRBJ1-5
TGTGCCAGCAGTTTAGGGGGGGGTCGGGATCAGCCCCAGCATTTT
CASSLGGGRDQPQHF
>15|NA|TRBV7-8|TRBD2|TRBJ2-3
TGTGCCAGCAACCTAGCGGCCCTCAGCACAGATACGCAGTATTTT
CASNLAALSTDTQYF
>11|NA|TRBV12-3/TRBV12-4|NA|TRBJ2-3
TGTGCCACCCAGCTGGGCCCTACGCAGTATTTT
CATQLGPTQYF
>16|NA|TRBV5-1|TRBD2|TRBJ2-3
TGCGCCAGCAGCTTGTCTAGCGGGAGGACCACAGATACGCAGTATTTT
CASSLSSGRTTDTQYF
>16|few|TRBV30|NA|TRBJ2-5
TGTGCCTGGAGCCACCTAACCAACCACGCCGTGAAGACCCAGTACTTC
CAWSHLTNHAVKTQYF
>13|many|TRBV20-1|NA|TRBJ1-4
TGCAGTGCAAGAGGGCCCGGTGGTGAAAAACTGTTTTTT
CSARGPGGEKLFF
>13|many|TRBV28|NA|TRBJ1-2
TGTGCCAGCAGTTTGCGGGACTATTATGGCTACACCTTC
CASSLRDYYGYTF
>9|few|TRBV6-5|NA|TRBJ1-6
TGTGCCAGCGGTTCCCCCCTCCACTTT
CASGSPLHF
>14|NA|TRBV2|TRBD2|TRBJ2-3
TGTGCCTCGGGGCTAGCGGGCATCACAGATACGCAGTATTTT
CASGLAGITDTQYF
>12|NA|TRBV10-3|TRBD2|TRBJ2-7
TGTGCCTCCGGAGGGACTAGTAACGAGCAGTACTTC
CASGGTSNEQYF
>16|NA|TRBV5-1|TRBD2|TRBJ2-3
TGCGCCAGCAGCCCTGGGGCTAGCGGGGGAACAGATACGCAGTATTTT
CASSPGASGGTDTQYF
>15|NA|TRBV5-1|NA|TRBJ1-2
TGCGCCAGCAGCTTACTGGGATTAGGGCAGGATGGCTACACCTTC
CASSLLGLGQDGYTF
>15|few|TRBV7-2|NA|TRBJ2-5
TGTGCCAGCAGTTCCGATTCACAGCCCTGGGGGACCCAGTACTTC
CASSSDSQPWGTQYF
>15|NA|TRBV28|NA|TRBJ2-2
TGTGCCAGCAGCCTCAATACAGGGAGCACCGGGGAGCTGTTTTTT
CASSLNTGSTGELFF
>19|NA|TRBV4-2|NA|TRBJ1-1
TGTGCCAGCAGCCGCCGATCCCTGGGGGGGTTGGGGATTAACACTGAAGCTTTCTTT
CASSRRSLGGLGINTEAFF
>15|many|TRBV5-1|NA|TRBJ2-5
TGCGCCAGCAGCTTGGAGGTCAGGGGGGATGAGACCCAGTACTTC
CASSLEVRGDETQYF
>13|NA|TRBV6-9|NA|TRBJ1-5
TGTGCCAGCAGTTTATTAGGGACTCAGCCCCAGCATTTT
CASSLLGTQPQHF
>14|NA|TRBV5-1|NA|TRBJ2-1
TGCGCCAGCAGCTTGGAGCATCTTAACAATGAGCAGTTCTTC
CASSLEHLNNEQFF
>15|NA|TRBV20-1|NA|TRBJ2-1
TGCAGTGCTAGGGTCCCTAGCAGGACGAACCATGAGCAGTTCTTC
CSARVPSRTNHEQFF
>11|many|TRBV5-6|NA|TRBJ2-7
TGTGCCAGCAGCTTGGAGGGTGAGCAGTACTTC
CASSLEGEQYF
>16|few|TRBV5-8|TRBD2|TRBJ2-1
TGTGCCAGCAGCGCACCCCTAGCGCGGGAGATAAATGAGCAGTTCTTC
CASSAPLAREINEQFF
>16|many|TRBV15|TRBD2|TRBJ2-1
TGTGCCACCAGCAGAGATCGTAGCGGGAACCACAATGAGCAGTTCTTC
CATSRDRSGNHNEQFF
>14|NA|TRBV28|NA|TRBJ2-7
TGTGCCAGCAGTTGGAGGGCACCCTTCTACGAGCAGTACTTC
CASSWRAPFYEQYF
>13|NA|TRBV6-5|NA|TRBJ2-5
TGTGCCAGCAGGCTAAACAGGCAAGAGACCCAGTACTTC
CASRLNRQETQYF
>14|few|TRBV5-1|TRBD1|TRBJ1-5
TGCGCCAGCAGCGTAGGGACAGGGGTTCAGCCCCAGCATTTT
CASSVGTGVQPQHF
>14|few|TRBV5-1|NA|TRBJ2-3
TGCGCCAGCAGCTCAGGGAGTGTGTCAGATACGCAGTATTTT
CASSSGSVSDTQYF
>14|many|TRBV29-1|TRBD1|TRBJ1-2
TGCAGCGCCCTGACAGGGGGACACAGCTATGGCTACACCTTC
CSALTGGHSYGYTF
>16|many|TRBV3-1|NA|TRBJ2-6
TGTGCCAGCAGCCCCGGCATAGGTACTGGGGCCAACGTCCTGACTTTC
CASSPGIGTGANVLTF
>11|few|TRBV7-2|NA|TRBJ1-2
TGTGCCGCACGGGACTTGGATGGCTACACCTTC
CAARDLDGYTF